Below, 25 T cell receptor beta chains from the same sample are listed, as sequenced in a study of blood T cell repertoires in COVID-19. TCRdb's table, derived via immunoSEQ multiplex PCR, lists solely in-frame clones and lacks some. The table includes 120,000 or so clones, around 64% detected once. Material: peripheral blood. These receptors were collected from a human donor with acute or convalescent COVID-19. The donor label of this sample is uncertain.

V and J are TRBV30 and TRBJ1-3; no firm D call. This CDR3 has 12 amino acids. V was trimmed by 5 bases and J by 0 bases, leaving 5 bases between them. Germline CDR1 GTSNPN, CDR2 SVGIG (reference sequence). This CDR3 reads CAWSGSGNTIYF. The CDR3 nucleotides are TGTGCCTGGTCGGGCTCTGGAAACACCATATATTTT.

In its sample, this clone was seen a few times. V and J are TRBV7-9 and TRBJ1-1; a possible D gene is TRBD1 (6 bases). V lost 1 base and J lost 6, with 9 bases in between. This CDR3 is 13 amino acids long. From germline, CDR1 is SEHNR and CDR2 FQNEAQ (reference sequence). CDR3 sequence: CASSLGQGSEAFF. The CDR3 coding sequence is TGTGCCAGCAGCTTAGGCCAGGGGTCTGAAGCTTTCTTT.

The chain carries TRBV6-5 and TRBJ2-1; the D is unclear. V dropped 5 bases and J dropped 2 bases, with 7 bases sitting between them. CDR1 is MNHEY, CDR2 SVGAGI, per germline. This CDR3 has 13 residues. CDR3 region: CASSTYPYNEQFF. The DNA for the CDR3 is TGTGCCAGCAGTACTTACCCCTACAATGAGCAGTTCTTC.

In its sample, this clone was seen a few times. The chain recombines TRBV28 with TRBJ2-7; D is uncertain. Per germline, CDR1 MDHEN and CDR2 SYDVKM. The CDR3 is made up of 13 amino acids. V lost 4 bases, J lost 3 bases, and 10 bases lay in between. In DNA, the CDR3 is TGTGCCAGCAGTTCATCATCAATCTACGAGCAGTACGTC. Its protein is CASSSSSIYEQYV.

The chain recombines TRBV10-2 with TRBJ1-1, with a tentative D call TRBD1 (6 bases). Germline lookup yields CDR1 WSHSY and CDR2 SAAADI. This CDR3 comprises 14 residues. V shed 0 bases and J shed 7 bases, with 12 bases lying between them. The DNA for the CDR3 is TGCGCCAGCAGTGAGTCGAACAGGGTGATTGAAGCTTTCTTT. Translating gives CASSESNRVIEAFF.

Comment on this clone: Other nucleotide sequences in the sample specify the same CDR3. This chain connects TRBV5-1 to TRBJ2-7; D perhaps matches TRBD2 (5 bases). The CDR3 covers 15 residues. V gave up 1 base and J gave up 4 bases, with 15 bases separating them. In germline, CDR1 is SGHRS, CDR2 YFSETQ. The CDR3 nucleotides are TGCGCCAGCAGCTTGAGGGCAGGAGGACGGTACGAGCAGTACTTC. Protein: CASSLRAGGRYEQYF.

CDR3 residues: CASRDGVLANTIYF. The CDR3 DNA reads TGTGCCAGCAGAGACGGGGTATTGGCGAACACCATATATTTT. The V gene is TRBV6-6, the J gene TRBJ1-3; D call uncertain. Germline V gene lookup returns CDR1 MNHNY and CDR2 SVGAGI (reference sequence). This CDR3 has 14 amino acids. V lost 6 bases and J lost 7, with 16 bases in between.

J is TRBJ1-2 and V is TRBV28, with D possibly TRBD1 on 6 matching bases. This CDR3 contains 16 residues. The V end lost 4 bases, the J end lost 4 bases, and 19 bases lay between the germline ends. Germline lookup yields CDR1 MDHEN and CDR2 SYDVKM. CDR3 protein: CASSSPGHGLIYGYTF. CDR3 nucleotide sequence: TGTGCCAGCAGTTCCCCGGGACACGGATTAATCTATGGCTACACCTTC.

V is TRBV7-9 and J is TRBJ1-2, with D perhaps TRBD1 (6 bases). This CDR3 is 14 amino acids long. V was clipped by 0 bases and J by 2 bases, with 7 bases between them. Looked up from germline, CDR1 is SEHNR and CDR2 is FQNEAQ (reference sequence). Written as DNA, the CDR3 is TGTGCCAGCAGCTTAGCCACAGGGAACTATGGCTACACCTTC. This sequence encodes CASSLATGNYGYTF.

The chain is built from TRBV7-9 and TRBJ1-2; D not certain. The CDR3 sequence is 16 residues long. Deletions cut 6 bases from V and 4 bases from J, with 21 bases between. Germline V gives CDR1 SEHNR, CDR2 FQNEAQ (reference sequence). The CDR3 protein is CASSSGPGGSFYGYTF. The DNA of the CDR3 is TGTGCCAGCAGTTCTGGGCCGGGCGGGAGCTTCTATGGCTACACCTTC. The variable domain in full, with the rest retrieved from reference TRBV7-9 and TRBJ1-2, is DTGVSQNPRHKITKRGQNVTFRCDPISEHNRLYWYRQTLGQGPEFLTYFQNEAQLEKSRLLSDRFSAERPKGSFSTLEIQRTEQGDSAMYLCASSSGPGGSFYGYTFGSGTRLTVV.

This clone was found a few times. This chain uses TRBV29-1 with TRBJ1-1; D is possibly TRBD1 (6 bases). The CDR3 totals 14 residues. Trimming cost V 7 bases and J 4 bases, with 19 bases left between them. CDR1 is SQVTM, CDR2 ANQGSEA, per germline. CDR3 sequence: CSAGGGGARTEAFF. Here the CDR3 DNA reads TGCAGCGCCGGAGGCGGGGGCGCCCGCACTGAAGCTTTCTTT. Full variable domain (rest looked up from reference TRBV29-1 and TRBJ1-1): SAVISQKPSRDICQRGTSLTIQCQVDSQVTMMFWYRQQPGQSLTLIATANQGSEATYESGFVIDKFPISRPNLTFSTLTVSNMSPEDSSIYLCSAGGGGARTEAFFGQGTRLTVV.

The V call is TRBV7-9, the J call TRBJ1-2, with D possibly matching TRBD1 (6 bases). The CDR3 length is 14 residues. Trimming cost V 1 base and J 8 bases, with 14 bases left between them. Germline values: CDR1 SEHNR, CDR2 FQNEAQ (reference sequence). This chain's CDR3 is CASSLGAGEEGYTF. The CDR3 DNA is TGTGCCAGCAGCTTAGGCGCAGGGGAAGAGGGCTACACCTTC.

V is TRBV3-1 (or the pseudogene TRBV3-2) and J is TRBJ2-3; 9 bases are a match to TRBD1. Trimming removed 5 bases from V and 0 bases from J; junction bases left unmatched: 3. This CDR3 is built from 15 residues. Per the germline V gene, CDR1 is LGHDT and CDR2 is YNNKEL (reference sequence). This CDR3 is CASSWGTGSTDTQYF. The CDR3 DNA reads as TGTGCCAGCAGCTGGGGGACAGGGAGCACAGATACGCAGTATTTT.

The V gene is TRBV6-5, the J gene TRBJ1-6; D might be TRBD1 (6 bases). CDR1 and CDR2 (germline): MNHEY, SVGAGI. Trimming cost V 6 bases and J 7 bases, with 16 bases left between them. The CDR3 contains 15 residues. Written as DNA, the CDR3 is TGTGCCAGCAGACCCAACGGACAGATAAATTCACCCCTCCACTTT. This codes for CASRPNGQINSPLHF.

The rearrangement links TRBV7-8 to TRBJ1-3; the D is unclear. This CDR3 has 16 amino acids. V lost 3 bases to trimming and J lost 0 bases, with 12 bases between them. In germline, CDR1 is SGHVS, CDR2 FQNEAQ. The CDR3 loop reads CASSLSRVGSGNTIYF. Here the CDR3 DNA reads TGTGCCAGCAGCTTGTCCCGGGTGGGCTCTGGAAACACCATATATTTT.

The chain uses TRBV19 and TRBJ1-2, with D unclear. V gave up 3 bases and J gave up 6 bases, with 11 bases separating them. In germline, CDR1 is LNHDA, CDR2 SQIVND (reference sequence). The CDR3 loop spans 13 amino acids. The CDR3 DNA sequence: TGTGCCAGTAGTATCGTGGGGAGGGATGGCTACACCTTC. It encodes CASSIVGRDGYTF.

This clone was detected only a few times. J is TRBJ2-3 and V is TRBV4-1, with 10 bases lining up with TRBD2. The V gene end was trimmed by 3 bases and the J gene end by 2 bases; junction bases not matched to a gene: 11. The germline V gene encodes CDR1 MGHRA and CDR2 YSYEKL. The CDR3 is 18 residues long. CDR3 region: CASSHSLGLAADTDTQYF. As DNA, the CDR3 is TGCGCCAGCAGCCACTCACTAGGACTAGCGGCCGACACAGATACGCAGTATTTT.

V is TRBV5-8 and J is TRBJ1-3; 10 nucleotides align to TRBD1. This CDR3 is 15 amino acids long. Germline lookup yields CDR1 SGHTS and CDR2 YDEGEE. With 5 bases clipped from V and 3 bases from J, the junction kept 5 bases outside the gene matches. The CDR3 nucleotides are TGTGCCAGCAGACGACAGGGGGCGAGTGGAAACACCATATATTTT. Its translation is CASRRQGASGNTIYF.

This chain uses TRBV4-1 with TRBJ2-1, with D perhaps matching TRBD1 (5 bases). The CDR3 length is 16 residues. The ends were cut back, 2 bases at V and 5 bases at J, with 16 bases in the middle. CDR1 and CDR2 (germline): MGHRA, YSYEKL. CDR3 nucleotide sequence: TGCGCCAGCAGCCAAATCGTGTGGGGCCGCGACAATGAGCAGTTCTTC. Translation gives CASSQIVWGRDNEQFF.

The CDR3 DNA is TGTGCCAGCAGCTTAAGACAGGGGCAACATTCACCCCTCCACTTT. The encoded protein is CASSLRQGQHSPLHF. The J gene is TRBJ1-6, the V gene TRBV6-6; 8 bases agree with TRBD1. Germline V gene sequence: CDR1 MNHNY, CDR2 SVGAGI (reference sequence). The V and J ends lost 6 bases and 8 bases, in that order; junction bases with no gene match: 9. CDR3 size: 15 residues.

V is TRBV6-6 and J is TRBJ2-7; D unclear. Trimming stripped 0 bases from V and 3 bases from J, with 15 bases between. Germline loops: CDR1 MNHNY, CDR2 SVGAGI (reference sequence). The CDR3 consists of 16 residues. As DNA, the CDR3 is TGTGCCAGCAGTTACTCGATCGAGTCTCCCCTCTACGAGCAGTACGTC. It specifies CASSYSIESPLYEQYV.

CDR3 loop: CASSQAQGTDTQYF. CDR3 nucleotide sequence: TGTGCCAGCAGCCAAGCCCAGGGCACAGATACGCAGTATTTT. V gene TRBV4-2 combines with J gene TRBJ2-3; D gene unclear. The germline gives CDR1 LGHNA, CDR2 YNFKEQ. The V end was cut by 1 base, the J end by 1 base, with 6 bases between. The CDR3 loop spans 14 amino acids.

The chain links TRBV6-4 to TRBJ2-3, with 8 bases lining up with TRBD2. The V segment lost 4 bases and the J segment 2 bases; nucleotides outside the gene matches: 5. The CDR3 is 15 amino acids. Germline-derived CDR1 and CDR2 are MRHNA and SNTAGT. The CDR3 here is CASSVNGGATDTQYF. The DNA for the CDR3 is TGTGCCAGCAGTGTAAACGGGGGGGCCACAGATACGCAGTATTTT.

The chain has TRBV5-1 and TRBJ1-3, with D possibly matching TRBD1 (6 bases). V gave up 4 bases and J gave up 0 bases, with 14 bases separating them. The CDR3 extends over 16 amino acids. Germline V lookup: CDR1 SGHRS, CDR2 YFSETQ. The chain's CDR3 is CASSTAGDRSGNTIYF. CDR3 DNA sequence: TGCGCCAGCAGCACTGCAGGGGATCGCTCTGGAAACACCATATATTTT.

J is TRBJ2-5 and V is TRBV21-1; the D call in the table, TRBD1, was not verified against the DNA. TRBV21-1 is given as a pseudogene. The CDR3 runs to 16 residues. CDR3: CASFQTTGETKETQYF. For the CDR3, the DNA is TGTGCCAGCTTCCAAACCACAGGGGAGACTAAAGAGACCCAGTACTTC.